This T cell receptor (beta chain) was recorded in a study of blood T cell repertoires in COVID-19. Across the whole study: Acute and convalescent COVID-19 samples came from the United States, Italy and Spain.

Germline V gene lookup returns CDR1 LGHDT and CDR2 YNNKEL (reference sequence). CDR3 size: 15 residues. Trimming removed 2 bases from V and 2 bases from J, with 9 bases in between. Profiling relied on immunoSEQ multiplex PCR, and the TCRdb table lists in-frame clones only, not all of them. The profile shows under 400,000 clones, around 89% of them singletons. This chain links TRBV3-1 (or the pseudogene TRBV3-2) with TRBJ2-2; D is uncertain. The receptor comes from a woman aged 30 to 39 with COVID-19, enrolled during active disease. Sequencing input: peripheral blood. CDR3 loop: CASSQTSGNTGELFF. The DNA of the CDR3 is TGTGCCAGCAGCCAAACTTCGGGTAACACCGGGGAGCTGTTTTTT.